This is a list of T cell receptor beta chains from one sample in a study of blood T cell repertoires in COVID-19. The data were produced by immunoSEQ multiplex PCR, yet TCRdb's version contains in-frame clones alone and is incomplete. The repertoire consists of 110,000 to 150,000 clones, with roughly 87% occurring once and the leading ten covering roughly 1.9%. Sequencing input: peripheral blood. The source is a man between 65 and 85 years old with acute or convalescent COVID-19. CDR3s include the opening cysteine and the closing phenylalanine or tryptophan. Each record gives: D gene, V gene, clone size, J gene, CDR3 protein, CDR3 DNA. D genes are given only for firm matches. Not all rows give a size; the values are once, few, many and, for expanded clones, a class.

TRBD2	TRBV19	.	TRBJ2-2	CASSVRGGRALLSGELFF	TGTGCCAGTAGTGTCCGCGGCGGGAGGGCTCTTTTATCCGGGGAGCTGTTTTTT
TRBD2	TRBV7-9	.	TRBJ2-2	CASSLGLAGASGELFF	TGTGCCAGCAGCTTAGGACTAGCGGGAGCATCCGGGGAGCTGTTTTTT
.	TRBV24-1	.	TRBJ1-5	CATRRGPFNQPQHF	TGTGCCACCCGGCGGGGCCCCTTCAATCAGCCCCAGCATTTT
.	TRBV7-2	.	TRBJ1-1	CASSLEQNTEAFF	TGTGCCAGCAGCTTGGAGCAGAACACTGAAGCTTTCTTT
.	TRBV25-1	.	TRBJ1-1	CASRGVPTEAFF	TGTGCCAGCAGAGGGGTGCCCACTGAAGCTTTCTTT
.	TRBV9	once	TRBJ1-1	CASSVDGRAAEAFF	TGTGCCAGCAGCGTAGACGGGCGGGCGGCTGAAGCTTTCTTT
TRBD1	TRBV7-3	.	TRBJ2-2	CASSPGTGAGTGELFF	TGTGCCAGCAGCCCAGGGACAGGGGCGGGCACCGGGGAGCTGTTTTTT
.	TRBV30	.	TRBJ1-5	CAWSAGVNQPQHF	TGTGCCTGGAGTGCAGGGGTCAATCAGCCCCAGCATTTT
TRBD1	TRBV2	few	TRBJ1-5	CASRGTGGAGGNQPQHF	TGTGCCAGCAGGGGGACAGGGGGCGCCGGGGGGAATCAGCCCCAGCATTTT
TRBD1	TRBV28	.	TRBJ1-2	CASTPGTANYGYTF	TGTGCCAGCACCCCGGGGACAGCTAACTATGGCTACACCTTC
TRBD1	TRBV6-5	.	TRBJ1-2	CASRGQGARGYTF	TGTGCCAGCAGGGGACAGGGCGCCAGAGGCTACACCTTC
TRBD2	TRBV11-1	.	TRBJ2-3	CASSLGLSTDTQYF	TGTGCCAGCAGCTTGGGACTATCCACAGATACGCAGTATTTT
.	TRBV18	.	TRBJ2-2	CASSRGAAGELFF	TGTGCCAGCTCCCGAGGCGCGGCCGGGGAGCTGTTTTTT
.	TRBV29-1	.	TRBJ1-1	CSVQAHNTEAFF	TGCAGCGTACAGGCACACAACACTGAAGCTTTCTTT
.	TRBV19	once	TRBJ1-1	CASKGQWNTEAFF	TGTGCCAGCAAGGGACAATGGAACACTGAAGCTTTCTTT
.	TRBV4-1	.	TRBJ1-6	CASSQGDGLGHLHF	TGCGCCAGCAGCCAAGGGGACGGCTTGGGACACCTCCACTTT
TRBD1	TRBV11-2	.	TRBJ2-7	CASSKQGGQSAYEQYF	TGTGCCAGCAGCAAACAAGGGGGACAGTCGGCGTACGAGCAGTACTTC
TRBD1	TRBV27	.	TRBJ1-6	CASRLTGAGSPLHF	TGTGCCAGCAGGTTGACAGGGGCGGGTTCACCCCTCCACTTT
.	TRBV2	.	TRBJ2-3	CASSVWTDPSDTQYF	TGTGCCAGCAGTGTTTGGACAGACCCATCAGATACGCAGTATTTT
.	TRBV28	.	TRBJ2-5	CASSFFSQTGTQYF	TGTGCCAGCAGTTTCTTTTCTCAGACAGGGACCCAGTACTTC
TRBD2	TRBV5-4	once	TRBJ2-3	CASSPGTSFSDTQYF	TGTGCCAGCAGCCCCGGGACTAGCTTTTCAGATACGCAGTATTTT
TRBD2	TRBV7-9	.	TRBJ2-2	CASSFKRGATGELFF	TGTGCCAGCAGCTTTAAGCGGGGGGCCACCGGGGAGCTGTTTTTT
.	TRBV5-1	.	TRBJ1-1	CASSSRTAMNTEAFF	TGCGCCAGCAGCTCCAGGACAGCAATGAACACTGAAGCTTTCTTT